This T cell receptor beta chain is drawn from a study of shared clonotypes between healthy human individuals. On this clone itself: Its antigen is unknown.

CD45RO-negative CD8 cells positively selected for CCR7 made up the naive population, which excluded terminally differentiated effector memory CD45RA+ cells. Study results and caveats: Though the depth was large, rarefaction showed that sorted-subset sequencing was incomplete.

Assay: immunoSEQ multiplex PCR; the TCRdb copy retains only in-frame clones and omits some. Counted here are about 2 million clones, roughly 95% occurring once; the ten biggest clones make up 1.1%. The TCR sequence derives from a man between 18 and 29 years old in good health. Sequencing was carried out using naive CD8+ T cells sorted from blood.

The chain's CDR3 is CASSLTLTGGADTQYF. In DNA, the CDR3 is TGTGCCAGCAGTTTAACCCTGACAGGGGGCGCAGATACGCAGTATTTT. The chain has TRBV27 and TRBJ2-3; 10 bases align to TRBD1. V gave up 2 bases and J gave up 4 bases; unmatched junction bases: 6. The CDR3 is 16 residues long. Germline V gene lookup returns CDR1 MNHEY and CDR2 SMNVEV (reference sequence).